This T cell receptor beta chain was profiled in a study of vaccination and CD4 T cells after COVID-19 (dated 2022 in TCRdb). Study-level background: Every convalescent patient had a positive nasal swab PCR test for SARS-CoV-2, with mild disease in several patients and severe disease in one. The convalescent cohort included six males and four females, with two Hispanic individuals, seven Caucasians, two Asians and one multiracial person. Participants got two doses of the Pfizer-BioNTech BNT162b2 vaccine (n=8) or two doses of the Moderna mRNA-1273 vaccine (n=2). Post-COVID blood samples were collected from convalescent patients a median of about 92 days after diagnosis, with a range of about 35 to 170 days. The time from the second vaccine dose to post-vaccine blood sampling had a median of roughly 77 days and ranged from roughly 13 to 241 days. Overlapping spike peptide pools from SARS-CoV-2 and from the common cold coronaviruses HCoV-NL63, HCoV-OC43 and HCoV-229E were used as culture stimuli. As controls, cultures received a CEFX viral epitope pool (the positive control), an HIV-1 Nef peptide pool (the negative control), or no peptide at all. In some eleven COVID-19 convalescent patients and a handful of infection-naive healthy vaccine recipients, researchers compared the spike-specific CD4+ TCR repertoire from before mRNA vaccination with the repertoire from after. Summary of the overall study and its limitations: Relatively few convalescent patients were included in the study, and early timepoints after natural infection were not analyzed. Of the vaccine-specific clones found in convalescent patients, nearly all (304 of 307) were mono-reactive for SARS-CoV-2 spike instead of being cross-reactive with common cold coronaviruses. In convalescent patients, a median around 90% of post-vaccine SARS-CoV-2-reactive clones were detected only after vaccination, suggesting vaccine-specific priming. Although the median number of SARS-CoV-2-reactive clonotypes went up from around 20 after infection to approximately 40 after vaccination, the increase was not significant.

Note on this clonotype: This clone's antigen is unknown. Base qualities are not recorded, but no much larger clone differs from it by a single base.

The cysteine opens and the phenylalanine closes a CDR3 of 15 amino acids. Left in the record is the CDR3 DNA by itself, 45 bases read in frame from the first base. Unmatched junction bases come to 4, with V trimmed by 6 bases and J by 5 bases. The germline V gene yields SGHTA for CDR1 and FQGNSA for CDR2. Reading the label with the study, this specimen's treatment or condition is: approximately 10-day PBMC culture with coronavirus spike peptide pools or control peptides (ViraFEST assay). To expand antigen-specific T cells with peptide pools and then pick out the expanded clonotypes through TCR sequencing, the study relied on the ViraFEST assay. The convalescent patients' positive SARS-CoV-2 PCR tests fell between March and December 2020, which was before the Alpha, Beta and Delta variants emerged in the United States. Each well held millions of PBMCs cultured with around 9 ug/ml peptide pools in IMDM containing approximately 5% human AB serum and approximately 10 IU/ml IL-2. Half of the culture medium was replaced with fresh IL-2-containing medium on days 3 and 7. After around 10 days of culture, CD4+ T cells were isolated by negative selection with the EasySep CD4+ T cell isolation kit. Ficoll-Paque Plus gradient centrifugation was used to isolate PBMCs from whole blood, and the isolated PBMCs were then either used fresh or cryopreserved at -140C. Triplicate wells were generally used for each culture condition.

Libraries were built with PCR. TCR sequencing of DNA from cultured CD4+ T cells used the Oncomine TCR Beta short-read assay at the Johns Hopkins FTIC core. The QIAamp micro DNA kit was used to extract genomic DNA from the cultured CD4+ T cells. Oncomine TCR Beta libraries from cultured CD4+ T cells were pooled using unique dual indexes and sequenced on an Illumina iSeq 100. Concerning the study's data processing: Non-productive sequences were removed, and CDR3s not starting with C, not ending with F or W, or shorter than 7 amino acids were discarded. Antigen-specific clonotypes were identified with the MANAFEST web application by comparing peptide-stimulated wells with reference and other culture wells. Positive clones required FDR below 0.05, an odds ratio above 5, and productive frequency above 0.1% in at least two of three replicate wells. A clonotype was classed as cross-reactive if the clonotype showed significant expansion both in SARS-CoV-2 spike wells and in at least one common cold coronavirus spike condition. Similarity between CDR3 sequences was evaluated in R version 3.6.1 using Levenshtein distances (stringdist) and unrooted phylogenetic trees (ape). TCRdb trimmed public reads at Q25 via fastp, called clones via MiXCR and kept in-frame beta chains. Every CDR3 protein is listed once, alongside the most common genes and DNA of its rows. These V and J calls rely on TCRdb rather than the paper's analysis. The sample has some 16,000 distinct CDR3 sequences on record, roughly two fifths of them singletons. Clones ranked in the top ten supply approximately 4% of the sample.

The rearrangement joined TRBV7-2 to TRBJ2-2, and 12 junction bases match TRBD2. The clonotype was recovered from a human donor who had recovered from COVID-19. Sequences were obtained from CD4+ T cells from blood, cultured in vitro. This receptor has the CDR3 CASSPGLAGTGELFF. The nucleotide sequence reads TGTGCCAGCAGTCCGGGACTAGCGGGTACCGGGGAGCTGTTTTTT.